This T cell receptor beta chain was sequenced for a study of blood T cell repertoires in COVID-19. The junction had 13 bases not matched to a gene; V was cut back by 5 bases and J by 6 bases. This CDR3 is built from 16 residues. CDR1 LNHDA and CDR2 SQIVND come from the germline V gene (reference sequence). Assay: immunoSEQ multiplex PCR; the TCRdb copy retains only in-frame clones and omits some. This sample yields about 200,000 clones, of which around 86% are seen a single time; 8% to 9% belongs to the top ten. Recruited during active infection, patients (from Seattle) were subsequently followed longitudinally.

The source is a woman older than 75 with COVID-19, enrolled during active disease. The material sequenced was peripheral blood. The rearrangement links TRBV19 to TRBJ1-1; 9 positions match TRBD1. DNA of the CDR3: TGTGCCAGTAGTCGCCCGGGACAGGGAGGGTTAGCTGAAGCTTTCTTT. Its translation: CASSRPGQGGLAEAFF.